This entry concerns a single TCR beta chain. This clonotype was counted many times. The clone's antigen remains unknown. Base qualities are not at hand, and no much larger clone is one base apart. The sample belongs to a study of T cells in Graves' hyperthyroidism and ophthalmopathy (dated 2019 in TCRdb). Turning to the overall study: Peripheral blood was collected at initial diagnosis, before any treatment. In addition, the study compared T-cell repertoires in thyroid tissue and in blood from about 6 Graves' hyperthyroidism patients. The paper describes TCR Vbeta CDR3 sequencing of 130 to 150 peripheral blood samples, made up of 43 ophthalmopathy patients, 70 to 80 hyperthyroidism patients and 17 progressor patients. Prospective prediction of ophthalmopathy was tested in an independent validation cohort consisting of some 20 hyperthyroidism patients and 15 or so patients who later progressed to ophthalmopathy. The 75 to 100 discovery patients were randomly split 7:3 into training and test sets. Following sampling, methimazole starting at 30 mg daily was given to hyperthyroidism patients, and high-dose intravenous methylprednisolone was given to ophthalmopathy patients. A discovery cohort of about 95 patients, 43 with Graves' ophthalmopathy and under 60 with stable Graves' hyperthyroidism, was used to find distinguishing TCR V-J signatures.

The TCR beta CDR3 regions were amplified from RNA transcripts. A first-round RT-PCR of the TCR CDR3 used the HTBI primer set with the Qiagen OneStep RT-PCR kit. Libraries were constructed in a second round of multiplex PCR, after which size selection and purification were carried out. Paired-end sequencing of the libraries was performed with 100 bp reads on an Illumina HiSeq2000. On the study's bioinformatics: Raw data were processed with SOAPnuke, discarding reads with adapters, uncalled bases, mean Phred below 15, or no exact constant-primer or identifier match. High-quality paired reads were merged using COPE v1.2.5, and each unique nucleotide sequence was defined as a clonotype. MiTCR v1.1 was used to align clonotypes to the IMGT TRBV, TRBD and TRBJ reference segments. Analysis was restricted to V-J combinations with a frequency above 0.0001, which covered about 99% of repertoires. A TCS score was defined as the ratio of F50 (clonal expansion) to E x V (chaos), with BLOSUM62-based TCRdist applied between CDR3 peptides within each V-J. Welch's t-statistics and random forest reduced roughly 500 V-J features to around 14, which were used in a naive Bayes classifier (R e1071). TCRdb ran its own pipeline on the public reads, namely fastp trimming at Q25 and MiXCR clone calling, and kept in-frame beta chains. When rows share a CDR3 protein, they turn into one entry using the most common DNA and genes. Clone size and V and J calls follow TCRdb, not the original study. This sample is represented by around 300,000 distinct CDR3 sequences; about an eighth of them were singletons. The leading ten clones occupy roughly 7.7% of the sample.

V is cut back by 6 bases and J by 3 bases, with 10 bases in the junction unmatched. The cysteine opens and the phenylalanine closes a CDR3 of 16 amino acids. CDR3 DNA only is kept here, 48 bases in frame from base 1. In the germline V gene, CDR1 corresponds to SGHRS and CDR2 to YFSETQ. Stable Graves' hyperthyroidism was defined as no progression to ophthalmopathy during 18 months of follow-up. Hyperthyroidism patients were newly diagnosed, with disease duration under 2 months, and aged 18 to 65 years. Any patient with an uncontrolled infection, another autoimmune disease, pregnancy or lactation was excluded. Diagnoses were based on clinical symptoms, serum thyroxine and TRAb, thyroid ultrasound and orbital computed tomography. PBMCs were separated from about 10 ml of fresh peripheral blood using Ficoll-Paque density gradient centrifugation. Total RNA was extracted using Trizol reagent, and RNA quality was assessed on an Agilent 2100 Bioanalyzer.

The research as a whole found: Most expanded thyroid clonotypes (frequency above 0.001) were also found in blood, which suggests that blood repertoires may mirror thyroid immune responses. In validation, the model predicted progression to ophthalmopathy a median of roughly 6.5 months before onset, with about 71% sensitivity and about 75% specificity. A model built on a 13 V-J signature distinguished ophthalmopathy from stable hyperthyroidism, reaching 85% to 90% sensitivity and under 84% specificity in cross-validation and 80%/75% in testing. No statistical method was used to fix the sample size in advance, and group allocation was not hidden from the investigators.

Sample: blood. This sequence was found in a middle-aged woman with Graves' hyperthyroidism. This sequence uses TRBV5-1 and TRBJ2-5, with 11 middle bases fitting TRBD1. The DNA sequence is as follows: TGCGCCAGCAATCGGAGGACAGGGGGCGCGGAAGAGACCCAGTACTTC. Translated, this is CASNRRTGGAEETQYF.